A selection of T cell receptor beta chains follows, all from one sample in a study of blood T cell repertoires in COVID-19. Repertoires were generated with immunoSEQ multiplex PCR, while TCRdb's copy carries only in-frame clones and drops some. The table has some 40,000 clones, around nine tenths seen once. Source material: peripheral blood. These receptors were collected from a human donor in a cohort sampled during active COVID-19. Each CDR3 is given with its conserved first and last residue. Each record gives: D gene, clone size, J gene, V gene, CDR3 DNA, CDR3 protein. D genes are given only for firm matches. A row's size may be missing; if present it is once, few, many or a size class.

NA	NA	TRBJ2-2	TRBV28	TGTGCCAGCAGTTTTTCGCCAGGGGTGGTCACCGGGGAGCTGTTTTTT	CASSFSPGVVTGELFF
NA	NA	TRBJ2-7	TRBV7-8	TGTGCCAGCAGCTTAGACGGGGGAGCTTTCTCCTACGAGCAGTACTTC	CASSLDGGAFSYEQYF
TRBD1	NA	TRBJ1-3	TRBV2	TGTGCCAGCAGTGCAGGGGGCAGGTCTGGAAACACCATATATTTT	CASSAGGRSGNTIYF
TRBD2	NA	TRBJ2-5	TRBV27	TGTGCCAGCAGGCGGACTAGGGTTGGGCAAGAGACCCAGTACTTC	CASRRTRVGQETQYF
NA	NA	TRBJ2-1	TRBV27	TGTGCCAGCTGCCTGACTGGTAGCTCCTACAATGAGCAGTTCTTC	CASCLTGSSYNEQFF
NA	NA	TRBJ1-1	TRBV11-2	TGTGCCAGCAGCTTATACCCGGACACCCAGTGGGGCACTGAAGCTTTCTTT	CASSLYPDTQWGTEAFF
TRBD1	NA	TRBJ2-7	TRBV7-3	TGTGCCAGCAGCTTAACAGCCCCCGAGGGACAGGGTTACGAGCAGTACTTC	CASSLTAPEGQGYEQYF
TRBD1	NA	TRBJ1-5	TRBV19	TGTGCCAGTAGTATTCACGGGACAGGGTCGAATCAGCCCCAGCATTTT	CASSIHGTGSNQPQHF
NA	NA	TRBJ1-1	TRBV7-3	TGTGCCAGCAGCTTCGGTGGACAGCTTGAAGCTTTCTTT	CASSFGGQLEAFF
TRBD2	NA	TRBJ2-3	TRBV5-5	TGTGCCAGCAGCCCGACTAGCGCGACCACAGATACGCAGTATTTT	CASSPTSATTDTQYF
NA	NA	TRBJ1-1	TRBV7-9	TGTGCCAGCAGCTTAAATAGCGGACCGAACACTGAAGCTTTCTTT	CASSLNSGPNTEAFF
NA	NA	TRBJ1-4	TRBV3-1/TRBV3-2	TGTGCCAGCAGCCAAGATTCGGGGGGGGGTGAAAAACTGTTTTTT	CASSQDSGGGEKLFF
NA	few	TRBJ2-7	TRBV21-1	TGTGCCAGCAGCAACCCCCCCCGGGACAGGGGAAGCTACGAGCAGTACTTC	CASSNPPRDRGSYEQYF
NA	NA	TRBJ2-7	TRBV6-5	TGTGCCAGCAGTAGAATTGGTAGGGAGGATAGCGAGCAGTACTTC	CASSRIGREDSEQYF
TRBD1	NA	TRBJ2-7	TRBV11-2	TGTGCCAGCAGCCCACCCTCTGTTCTTTTCGGACAGGGGGCGAACGAGCAGTACTTC	CASSPPSVLFGQGANEQYF
TRBD1	few	TRBJ1-2	TRBV23-1	TGCGCCAGCAGTCAACTACAGGGGGGTGGCTACACCTTC	CASSQLQGGGYTF
TRBD1	NA	TRBJ2-5	TRBV7-9	TGTGCCAGCAGCTCCGGGACAGGGACCCACCAAGAGACCCAGTACTTC	CASSSGTGTHQETQYF
TRBD2	NA	TRBJ2-7	TRBV2	TGTGCCAGCGGACTAGCGGGCCTTACCTACGAGCAGTACTTC	CASGLAGLTYEQYF